The 8 T cell receptor beta chains given below trace back to one sample, sequenced in a study of T cell responses to AZD1222 COVID-19 vaccine. Clones were read by immunoSEQ multiplex PCR, and TCRdb kept only the in-frame ones, dropping some. The sample comprises some 150,000 clones, around 90% of which are singletons, and about 4.9% rests with the top ten. The sequencing here drew on peripheral blood, taken 28 days after the second dose of the MenACWY control vaccine. The source is an adult who received the MenACWY meningococcal vaccine as a control.

CDR3 residues: CASSQHQTGGDYGYTF. The CDR3 DNA reads TGCGCCAGCAGCCAACATCAGACAGGGGGTGACTATGGCTACACCTTC. The chain joins TRBV4-3 to TRBJ1-2; TRBD1 agrees at 9 bases. Germline V lookup: CDR1 LGHNA, CDR2 YSLEER. The CDR3 length is 16 residues. V was clipped by 2 bases and J by 3 bases; unmatched bases: 7.

This chain links TRBV5-6 with TRBJ1-2; the D gene is possibly TRBD1 (6 bases). The germline V and J ends were trimmed by 4 bases and 7 bases, with 14 bases remaining between them. CDR3 size: 13 residues. Per the germline V gene, CDR1 is SGHDT and CDR2 is YYEEEE. In DNA form, the CDR3 reads TGTGCCAGCAGCGATGGACAGCGGGGTGGCTACACCTTC. This encodes CASSDGQRGGYTF.

This rearrangement joins TRBV12-3 or TRBV12-4 to TRBJ2-5, with D perhaps given as TRBD1 or TRBD2 (5 bases each). There are 13 residues in the CDR3. With 6 bases removed from V and 3 bases from J, the gap between germline ends came to 11 bases. The CDR3 bases are TGTGCCAGCAGGGTTTGGGGGAAAGAGACCCAGTACTTC. It codes for CASRVWGKETQYF.

J is TRBJ2-2 and V is TRBV6-5, with D perhaps being TRBD1 or TRBD2 (5 bases each). CDR3 size: 14 residues. Trimming shortened V by 7 bases and J by 1 base, and 10 bases separated the two germline ends. Germline CDR1 and CDR2: MNHEY and SVGAGI. DNA for the CDR3: TGTGCCAGCAATCCGGGGCGGAACACCGGGGAGCTGTTTTTT. Protein: CASNPGRNTGELFF.

The J gene is TRBJ2-4, the V gene TRBV5-5, with D tentatively TRBD1 (7 bases). V was shortened by 1 base and J by 7 bases, with 18 bases between the two germline ends. Germline CDR1 is SGHKS and CDR2 is YYEKEE (reference sequence). This CDR3 contains 16 residues. CDR3 region: CASSLQFTGAGNIQYF. CDR3 in DNA: TGTGCCAGCAGCTTGCAGTTTACAGGGGCGGGGAACATTCAGTACTTC.

V is TRBV2 and J is TRBJ1-5; tentatively, D is TRBD1 (5 bases). The CDR3 contains 15 residues. Trimming shortened V by 5 bases and J by 1 base, and 12 bases separated the two germline ends. CDR1 and CDR2 (germline): SNHLY, FYNNEI. CDR3 DNA sequence: TGTGCCAGCAGTTCAGGGATATGGAGCAATCAGCCCCAGCATTTT. It yields the protein CASSSGIWSNQPQHF.

V is TRBV18 and J is TRBJ1-2, with 7 positions matching TRBD1. The V gene's germline CDR1 is KGHSH and CDR2 LQKENI. The junction had 5 bases not matched to a gene; V was cut back by 3 bases and J by 1 base. This CDR3 comprises 15 residues. CDR3 sequence: CASSPTGMGNYGYTF. The DNA of the CDR3 is TGTGCCAGCTCACCGACAGGGATGGGTAACTATGGCTACACCTTC.

CDR3 region: CASSQEGTGRTEAFF. In nucleotides, the CDR3 is TGCGCCAGCAGCCAAGAGGGTACAGGGCGCACTGAAGCTTTCTTT. The chain uses TRBV4-1 and TRBJ1-1; TRBD1 might be the D (6 bases). The CDR3 consists of 15 residues. The germline V gene encodes CDR1 MGHRA and CDR2 YSYEKL. V was pared by 0 bases and J by 4 bases, with 12 bases between.